The clone carrying this T cell receptor (beta chain) was observed a few times. The V end lost 0 bases, the J end lost 5 bases, and 11 bases lay between the germline ends. CDR3 length: 15 residues. From germline, CDR1 is SEHNR and CDR2 FQNEAQ (reference sequence). This sample is drawn from a study of spatial heterogeneity in lung cancer. Time point given: blood at routine non-recurrence follow-up after resection. Via MiXCR, TCRdb re-called the 5' RACE reads, giving one row per CDR3 protein. The table has roughly 34,000 distinct CDR3 sequences, more than 6.5% seen once. The clonotype originates from a male donor with early-stage non-small cell lung cancer. Here the sequenced sample was PBMCs, taken at follow-up. This sequence joins TRBV7-9 and TRBJ2-1; D gene uncertain. This CDR3 reads CASSLAVRPHNEQFF. The DNA of the CDR3 is TGTGCCAGCAGCTTAGCGGTTCGGCCCCACAATGAGCAGTTCTTC.